The next 16 T cell receptor beta chains were all read from a single sample in a study of CD8+ T cells in alopecia areata. Treatment indicated: oral pan-JAK inhibitor, 5-10 mg twice daily. Extraction and reverse transcription of RNA yielded cDNA as the sequencing template. The method was immunoSEQ multiplex PCR; TCRdb's version includes in-frame clones alone and lacks a portion of them. The sample yields 75,000 to 80,000 clones, approximately 66% seen once. The specimen comprised CD8+ T cells sorted from blood, sampled at week 24, from a patient treated with tofacitinib. These receptors came from a human donor with alopecia areata.

The genes are TRBV9 and TRBJ2-7, with 7 bases fitting TRBD2. Germline assignment: CDR1 SGDLS and CDR2 YYNGEE. This CDR3 has 16 residues. With 0 bases clipped from V and 6 bases from J, the junction kept 12 bases outside the gene matches. The CDR3 here is CASSVVPGGSQSEQYF. The CDR3 DNA follows: TGTGCCAGCAGCGTAGTTCCCGGCGGGAGTCAGAGCGAGCAGTACTTC.

The rearrangement links TRBV6-6 to TRBJ1-1; D is perhaps TRBD1 (6 bases). The CDR3 is 15 amino acids. Germline V lookup: CDR1 MNHNY, CDR2 SVGAGI (reference sequence). Trimming shortened V by 4 bases and J by 0 bases, and 12 bases separated the two germline ends. The CDR3 loop is CASSLLQGMNTEAFF. The DNA of the CDR3 is TGTGCCAGCAGTTTACTCCAGGGGATGAACACTGAAGCTTTCTTT.

This chain uses TRBV5-4 with TRBJ1-1, with 8 bases fitting TRBD1. The CDR3 runs 12 residues. CDR1 SGHNT and CDR2 YYREEE come from the germline V gene (reference sequence). Trimming cost V 4 bases and J 8 bases; bases outside gene matches: 4. CDR3 coding DNA: TGTGCCAGCAGCGGAGGGGACAGGGAAGCTTTCTTT. It specifies CASSGGDREAFF.

The chain employs TRBV29-1 and TRBJ2-7; the D gene is possibly TRBD1 (5 bases). The CDR3 extends over 13 amino acids. Trimming took 7 bases from V and 3 from J, leaving 16 bases between them. From germline, CDR1 is SQVTM and CDR2 ANQGSEA. CDR3 loop: CSGVGQEDYEQYF. The CDR3 nucleotides are TGCAGCGGGGTAGGACAAGAGGACTACGAGCAGTACTTC.

The gene calls are TRBV5-1 and TRBJ1-2, with D possibly being TRBD1 (5 bases). Germline CDR1 and CDR2: SGHRS and YFSETQ. V was cut by 5 bases and J by 8 bases, with 19 bases left in between. This CDR3 comprises 14 residues. The CDR3 loop is CASSPAHRWRGYTF. CDR3 DNA: TGCGCCAGCAGTCCGGCCCACAGGTGGCGAGGCTACACCTTC.

This clone has just a few counts. The CDR3 DNA follows: TGTGCCAGTGGGGACAGGGTTTACCCCGGGGAGCTGTTTTTT. As protein: CASGDRVYPGELFF. V usage is TRBV19 and J usage is TRBJ2-2, with TRBD1 matching 9 bases. V lost 8 bases and J lost 6; bases outside the gene matches: 7. The V gene's germline CDR1 is LNHDA and CDR2 SQIVND (reference sequence). CDR3 length: 14 amino acids.

The V call is TRBV7-9, the J call TRBJ2-3; no clear D gene. Trimming removed 0 bases from V and 2 bases from J, with 12 bases in between. The V gene's germline CDR1 is SEHNR and CDR2 FQNEAQ (reference sequence). The CDR3 extends over 16 amino acids. The CDR3 protein is CASSLAVSGATDTQYF. The DNA for the CDR3 is TGTGCCAGCAGCTTAGCTGTTTCGGGCGCCACAGATACGCAGTATTTT.

The CDR3 here is CASSSFRESTDTQYF. CDR3 coding DNA: TGTGCCAGCAGTTCCTTCCGGGAGAGCACAGATACGCAGTATTTT. The V and J genes are TRBV6-5 and TRBJ2-3, with D maybe TRBD2 (6 bases). The CDR3 sequence is 15 residues long. Trimming shortened V by 4 bases and J by 0 bases, and 11 bases separated the two germline ends. Germline loops: CDR1 MNHEY, CDR2 SVGAGI.

The chain combines TRBV5-6 with TRBJ1-2; D is possibly TRBD1 (5 bases). CDR3 length: 12 amino acids. The V gene lost 8 bases and the J gene lost 4 bases, with 12 bases spanning the gap. Germline lookup yields CDR1 SGHDT and CDR2 YYEEEE. The CDR3 here is CASGARSYGYTF. The CDR3 bases are TGTGCCAGTGGGGCGAGGAGCTATGGCTACACCTTC.

This chain connects TRBV27 to TRBJ2-5, with D perhaps matching TRBD2 (5 bases). Per the germline V gene, CDR1 is MNHEY and CDR2 is SMNVEV (reference sequence). The ends were cut back, 0 bases at V and 4 bases at J, with 12 bases in the middle. The CDR3 runs 15 residues. The DNA of the CDR3 is TGTGCCAGCAGTTTATCCAGTTGGAGCGGAGAGACCCAGTACTTC. It yields the protein CASSLSSWSGETQYF.

The chain employs TRBV4-3 and TRBJ2-7; 11 bases are a match to TRBD1. V was pared by 0 bases and J by 9 bases, with 10 bases of the junction left unmatched. The CDR3 is 16 residues long. Germline V gene data show CDR1 as LGHNA and CDR2 as YSLEER. The CDR3 coding sequence is TGCGCCAGCAGCCAAGATCTGAGGACAGGGGGCGATGGGCAGTACTTC. Its translation is CASSQDLRTGGDGQYF.

Here the CDR3 DNA reads TGCGCCAGCAGTCTCGCCCGGCCGACAGGGCCTTTGAACACTGAAGCTTTCTTT. This codes for CASSLARPTGPLNTEAFF. The chain carries TRBV23-1 and TRBJ1-1; TRBD1 aligns across 7 bases. TRBV23-1 is noted as an ORF with a role that remains uncertain. The CDR3 has 18 residues. V shed 4 bases, J shed 0 bases, and the junction held 14 bases outside the gene matches.

The J gene is TRBJ2-1, the V gene TRBV4-3; D is uncertain. The CDR3 length is 16 residues. V lost 0 bases and J 0 bases, leaving 9 bases between the germline ends. Germline CDR1 is LGHNA and CDR2 is YSLEER. This CDR3 is CASSQDRWGSYNEQFF. The CDR3 region has the DNA TGCGCCAGCAGCCAAGATCGGTGGGGCTCCTACAATGAGCAGTTCTTC.

The chain combines TRBV29-1 with TRBJ2-2; TRBD2 matches 13 bases. From germline, CDR1 is SQVTM and CDR2 ANQGSEA. The V gene end was trimmed by 5 bases and the J gene end by 7 bases; junction bases not matched to a gene: 10. The CDR3 extends over 16 amino acids. The CDR3 DNA reads TGCAGCGTTTTCTCCACTAGCGGGAGGGCCCACGGGGAGCTGTTTTTT. It is translated as CSVFSTSGRAHGELFF.

V gene TRBV7-9 combines with J gene TRBJ2-7; maybe TRBD1 (6 bases). CDR1 and CDR2 from the germline V gene are SEHNR and FQNEAQ (reference sequence). The CDR3 has 14 amino acids. Trimming pared 9 bases from V and 2 bases from J, leaving 17 bases between. CDR3 DNA sequence: TGTGCCAGTCGCCTCACAGGGACGGCCTACGAGCAGTACTTC. The encoded protein is CASRLTGTAYEQYF.

In this sample, this clone turned up a few times. The chain is built from TRBV2 and TRBJ2-1; D not certain. V was trimmed by 1 base and J by 3 bases, leaving 1 base between them. This CDR3 region has 12 residues. Germline V gives CDR1 SNHLY, CDR2 FYNNEI. CDR3 nucleotides: TGTGCCAGCAGTGAAGACTACAATGAGCAGTTCTTC. It yields the protein CASSEDYNEQFF.